Listed below are T cell receptor beta chains from one sample, sequenced in a study of shared clonotypes between healthy human individuals. The assay was immunoSEQ multiplex PCR, and TCRdb's table has in-frame clones only and misses some. The table includes about 870,000 clones, about 91% detected once. The sample comprised naive CD8+ T cells sorted from blood. The receptors originated from a man aged 30-40 years in good health. Each CDR3 is given with its conserved first and last residue. Each record gives: J gene, clone size, V gene, D gene, CDR3 protein, CDR3 DNA. D genes are given only for firm matches. Rows may omit the clone size; those that give it use once, few, many or a size class.

J gene: TRBJ2-1; clone size: .; V gene: TRBV7-3; D gene: .; CDR3 protein: CASSRTGSSYNEQFF; CDR3 DNA: TGTGCCAGCAGTCGAACTGGGAGCTCCTACAATGAGCAGTTCTTC
J gene: TRBJ2-1; clone size: once; V gene: TRBV4-3; D gene: .; CDR3 protein: CASSQDRANPGEQFF; CDR3 DNA: TGCGCCAGCAGCCAAGATCGCGCCAATCCAGGTGAGCAGTTCTTC
J gene: TRBJ2-3; clone size: .; V gene: TRBV9; D gene: TRBD2; CDR3 protein: CASSPSEVAGGRADTQYF; CDR3 DNA: TGTGCCAGCAGCCCGTCGGAAGTAGCGGGCGGGAGGGCAGATACGCAGTATTTT
J gene: TRBJ1-2; clone size: .; V gene: TRBV29-1; D gene: TRBD1; CDR3 protein: CSVPDYHRGVGYTF; CDR3 DNA: TGCAGCGTTCCCGACTACCACAGGGGGGTCGGCTACACCTTC
J gene: TRBJ2-1; clone size: .; V gene: TRBV7-8; D gene: .; CDR3 protein: CASSNWDSNNEQFF; CDR3 DNA: TGTGCCAGCAGCAACTGGGACTCCAACAATGAGCAGTTCTTC
J gene: TRBJ1-5; clone size: .; V gene: TRBV2; D gene: TRBD1; CDR3 protein: CASSEEVGQGYNQPQHF; CDR3 DNA: TGTGCCAGCAGTGAAGAAGTTGGACAGGGCTACAATCAGCCCCAGCATTTT
J gene: TRBJ2-3; clone size: once; V gene: TRBV5-4; D gene: .; CDR3 protein: CASSLGTGGYTQYF; CDR3 DNA: TGTGCCAGCAGCCTTGGGACGGGCGGATATACGCAGTATTTT
J gene: TRBJ1-2; clone size: .; V gene: TRBV10-3; D gene: .; CDR3 protein: CAISDEQGQNYGYTF; CDR3 DNA: TGTGCCATCAGTGATGAACAGGGCCAGAACTATGGCTACACCTTC
J gene: TRBJ2-2; clone size: .; V gene: TRBV19; D gene: .; CDR3 protein: CASSIAGAGELFF; CDR3 DNA: TGTGCCAGTAGTATAGCTGGCGCCGGGGAGCTGTTTTTT
J gene: TRBJ2-7; clone size: .; V gene: TRBV14; D gene: TRBD2; CDR3 protein: CASSQNQGTRVSGQYF; CDR3 DNA: TGTGCCAGCAGCCAGAACCAGGGGACTAGAGTTTCGGGGCAGTACTTC
J gene: TRBJ2-3; clone size: .; V gene: TRBV7-8; D gene: .; CDR3 protein: CASSLGQPDTQYF; CDR3 DNA: TGTGCCAGCAGCTTAGGGCAACCAGATACGCAGTATTTT
J gene: TRBJ2-3; clone size: .; V gene: TRBV18; D gene: TRBD2; CDR3 protein: CASSPTHLAGAPLDTQYF; CDR3 DNA: TGTGCCAGCTCACCGACCCACTTAGCGGGAGCCCCATTGGATACGCAGTATTTT
J gene: TRBJ2-7; clone size: .; V gene: TRBV27; D gene: .; CDR3 protein: CASSFGRGTYEQYF; CDR3 DNA: TGTGCCAGCAGTTTCGGCAGGGGAACCTACGAGCAGTACTTC
J gene: TRBJ2-7; clone size: .; V gene: TRBV29-1; D gene: .; CDR3 protein: CSVVGSSSSYEQYF; CDR3 DNA: TGCAGCGTTGTAGGGAGCTCCAGCTCCTACGAGCAGTACTTC
J gene: TRBJ2-3; clone size: .; V gene: TRBV6-5; D gene: TRBD1; CDR3 protein: CASSRGQGSDTQYF; CDR3 DNA: TGTGCCAGCAGTCGAGGACAGGGGTCAGATACGCAGTATTTT
J gene: TRBJ2-3; clone size: .; V gene: TRBV5-6; D gene: .; CDR3 protein: CASSPFFGPQLDTQYF; CDR3 DNA: TGTGCCAGCAGCCCTTTTTTCGGGCCACAATTGGATACGCAGTATTTT
J gene: TRBJ1-5; clone size: few; V gene: TRBV11-2; D gene: .; CDR3 protein: CASSLSQPQHF; CDR3 DNA: TGTGCCAGCAGCCTCAGTCAGCCCCAGCATTTT
J gene: TRBJ2-1; clone size: .; V gene: TRBV27; D gene: TRBD2; CDR3 protein: CASGLLGLADEQFF; CDR3 DNA: TGTGCCAGCGGTTTATTGGGACTAGCGGATGAGCAGTTCTTC
J gene: TRBJ2-3; clone size: .; V gene: TRBV28; D gene: .; CDR3 protein: CASSLRLPTSSTTIRSTDTQYF; CDR3 DNA: TGTGCCAGCAGTTTACGCCTTCCTACTAGCTCTACCACTATACGGAGCACAGATACGCAGTATTTT
J gene: TRBJ2-1; clone size: .; V gene: TRBV11-2; D gene: .; CDR3 protein: CASSLVGSSYNEQFF; CDR3 DNA: TGTGCCAGCAGCTTAGTCGGGAGCTCCTACAATGAGCAGTTCTTC
J gene: TRBJ2-1; clone size: .; V gene: TRBV4-3; D gene: TRBD2; CDR3 protein: CASSQRLAGVRNEQFF; CDR3 DNA: TGCGCCAGCAGCCAGAGACTAGCGGGAGTACGAAATGAGCAGTTCTTC
J gene: TRBJ2-7; clone size: once; V gene: TRBV4-3; D gene: TRBD1; CDR3 protein: CASSLADRAAYEQYF; CDR3 DNA: TGCGCCAGCAGCCTAGCGGACAGGGCTGCCTACGAGCAGTACTTC
J gene: TRBJ2-1; clone size: .; V gene: TRBV7-2; D gene: .; CDR3 protein: CASSRTSYNEQFF; CDR3 DNA: TGTGCCAGCAGCCGGACGTCCTACAATGAGCAGTTCTTC
J gene: TRBJ1-5; clone size: once; V gene: TRBV9; D gene: .; CDR3 protein: CASSVAGRVNQPQHF; CDR3 DNA: TGTGCCAGCAGCGTAGCGGGGAGAGTGAACCAGCCCCAGCATTTT
J gene: TRBJ2-3; clone size: .; V gene: TRBV5-1; D gene: .; CDR3 protein: CASSLVGITDTQYF; CDR3 DNA: TGCGCCAGCAGCTTGGTCGGCATCACAGATACGCAGTATTTT
J gene: TRBJ1-2; clone size: once; V gene: TRBV7-9; D gene: TRBD1; CDR3 protein: CASSETSAGGHGYTF; CDR3 DNA: TGTGCCAGCAGCGAGACGTCCGCAGGGGGCCATGGCTACACCTTC
J gene: TRBJ2-4; clone size: .; V gene: TRBV4-1; D gene: .; CDR3 protein: CASSQDRGTGNIQYF; CDR3 DNA: TGCGCCAGCAGCCAAGATCGAGGGACGGGAAACATTCAGTACTTC
J gene: TRBJ2-3; clone size: .; V gene: TRBV6-6; D gene: .; CDR3 protein: CASTSGDTQYF; CDR3 DNA: TGTGCCAGCACCAGCGGAGATACGCAGTATTTT
J gene: TRBJ1-2; clone size: .; V gene: TRBV5-6; D gene: TRBD1; CDR3 protein: CASSKNPIKGQGDYGYTF; CDR3 DNA: TGTGCCAGCAGCAAAAATCCAATAAAGGGACAGGGGGACTATGGCTACACCTTC
J gene: TRBJ2-1; clone size: .; V gene: TRBV14; D gene: .; CDR3 protein: CASSQVARGDEQFF; CDR3 DNA: TGTGCCAGCAGCCAAGTGGCCAGGGGGGATGAGCAGTTCTTC
J gene: TRBJ1-5; clone size: few; V gene: TRBV28; D gene: TRBD1; CDR3 protein: CASSRTGVDQPQHF; CDR3 DNA: TGTGCCAGCAGCCGGACAGGTGTCGATCAGCCCCAGCATTTT
J gene: TRBJ1-2; clone size: .; V gene: TRBV15; D gene: TRBD1; CDR3 protein: CATSSPRTGDYGYTF; CDR3 DNA: TGTGCCACCAGCAGTCCCAGGACAGGGGACTATGGCTACACCTTC
J gene: TRBJ2-7; clone size: .; V gene: TRBV28; D gene: .; CDR3 protein: CASSDRSYEQYF; CDR3 DNA: TGTGCCAGCAGTGACCGGAGCTACGAGCAGTACTTC
J gene: TRBJ2-1; clone size: .; V gene: TRBV27; D gene: TRBD1; CDR3 protein: CASSLGQAPHNEQFF; CDR3 DNA: TGTGCCAGCAGTTTAGGACAGGCCCCTCACAATGAGCAGTTCTTC
J gene: TRBJ2-7; clone size: once; V gene: TRBV14; D gene: TRBD1; CDR3 protein: CASSQDRVVGQYF; CDR3 DNA: TGTGCCAGCAGCCAGGACAGGGTTGTCGGGCAGTACTTC
J gene: TRBJ2-1; clone size: .; V gene: TRBV11-2; D gene: .; CDR3 protein: CASSLTQGSTYNEQFF; CDR3 DNA: TGTGCCAGCAGCCTAACACAGGGCTCCACATACAATGAGCAGTTCTTC
J gene: TRBJ1-1; clone size: .; V gene: TRBV7-9; D gene: .; CDR3 protein: CASTTSTGTENTEAFF; CDR3 DNA: TGTGCCAGCACCACATCGACCGGGACTGAGAACACTGAAGCTTTCTTT
J gene: TRBJ2-3; clone size: few; V gene: TRBV4-3; D gene: TRBD2; CDR3 protein: CASSQELAGASDTQYF; CDR3 DNA: TGCGCCAGCAGCCAAGAGCTGGCGGGAGCTTCAGATACGCAGTATTTT
J gene: TRBJ1-4; clone size: .; V gene: TRBV7-9; D gene: .; CDR3 protein: CASSRGNEKLFF; CDR3 DNA: TGTGCCAGCAGTCGGGGGAATGAAAAACTGTTTTTT
J gene: TRBJ1-1; clone size: .; V gene: TRBV11-2; D gene: .; CDR3 protein: CASSVIDIKENTEAFF; CDR3 DNA: TGTGCCAGCAGCGTTATAGACATTAAAGAGAACACTGAAGCTTTCTTT
J gene: TRBJ2-5; clone size: few; V gene: TRBV19; D gene: .; CDR3 protein: CASSAPLGARETQYF; CDR3 DNA: TGTGCCAGTAGTGCCCCCTTAGGGGCGCGGGAGACCCAGTACTTC
J gene: TRBJ2-1; clone size: .; V gene: TRBV5-6; D gene: .; CDR3 protein: CASSPVRLNEQFF; CDR3 DNA: TGTGCCAGCAGCCCGGTTAGGCTGAATGAGCAGTTCTTC
J gene: TRBJ2-5; clone size: .; V gene: TRBV2; D gene: .; CDR3 protein: CASSEAWRVEETQYF; CDR3 DNA: TGTGCCAGCAGTGAAGCGTGGAGGGTTGAGGAGACCCAGTACTTC
J gene: TRBJ2-1; clone size: once; V gene: TRBV7-9; D gene: .; CDR3 protein: CASRRAYNEQFF; CDR3 DNA: TGTGCCAGCAGACGGGCCTACAATGAGCAGTTCTTC
J gene: TRBJ2-1; clone size: .; V gene: TRBV11-3; D gene: .; CDR3 protein: CASSAAGQWEQFF; CDR3 DNA: TGTGCCAGCAGCGCCGCTGGGCAATGGGAGCAGTTCTTC
J gene: TRBJ2-7; clone size: .; V gene: TRBV6-5; D gene: .; CDR3 protein: CASGTMGHYEQYF; CDR3 DNA: TGTGCCAGCGGAACAATGGGGCACTACGAGCAGTACTTC
J gene: TRBJ2-6; clone size: .; V gene: TRBV27; D gene: .; CDR3 protein: CASSGAGNVLTF; CDR3 DNA: TGTGCCAGCAGTGGGGCAGGCAACGTCCTGACTTTC
J gene: TRBJ1-3; clone size: .; V gene: TRBV14; D gene: .; CDR3 protein: CASSPSAGNTIYF; CDR3 DNA: TGTGCCAGCAGCCCAAGTGCTGGAAACACCATATATTTT
J gene: TRBJ2-3; clone size: .; V gene: TRBV7-6; D gene: TRBD2; CDR3 protein: CASSLAVLAGERDTQYF; CDR3 DNA: TGTGCCAGCAGCTTAGCGGTGCTAGCGGGGGAGAGAGATACGCAGTATTTT
J gene: TRBJ2-3; clone size: .; V gene: TRBV7-8; D gene: TRBD2; CDR3 protein: CASSSHRSGSTDTQYF; CDR3 DNA: TGTGCCAGCAGCTCCCACCGTAGCGGGAGCACAGATACGCAGTATTTT
J gene: TRBJ2-7; clone size: .; V gene: TRBV6-5; D gene: TRBD2; CDR3 protein: CASSPPTSGTYEQYF; CDR3 DNA: TGTGCCAGCAGCCCTCCGACTAGCGGTACCTACGAGCAGTACTTC
J gene: TRBJ2-2; clone size: .; V gene: TRBV19; D gene: TRBD2; CDR3 protein: CASRTDPGLAGGRGTGELFF; CDR3 DNA: TGTGCCAGTAGGACCGACCCGGGACTAGCGGGAGGAAGAGGCACCGGGGAGCTGTTTTTT
J gene: TRBJ2-1; clone size: .; V gene: TRBV7-6; D gene: TRBD2; CDR3 protein: CASSLDVAGERNEQFF; CDR3 DNA: TGTGCCAGCAGCTTAGATGTAGCGGGAGAACGCAATGAGCAGTTCTTC
J gene: TRBJ2-1; clone size: .; V gene: TRBV7-9; D gene: .; CDR3 protein: CASSRLNNEQFF; CDR3 DNA: TGTGCCAGCAGCCGCCTAAACAATGAGCAGTTCTTC
J gene: TRBJ1-1; clone size: .; V gene: TRBV10-3; D gene: .; CDR3 protein: CAISESPGNTEAFF; CDR3 DNA: TGTGCCATCAGTGAGTCTCCAGGGAACACTGAAGCTTTCTTT
J gene: TRBJ1-1; clone size: .; V gene: TRBV4-1; D gene: .; CDR3 protein: CASSQDPGQRTEAFF; CDR3 DNA: TGCGCCAGCAGCCAAGACCCAGGGCAGAGAACTGAAGCTTTCTTT
J gene: TRBJ1-2; clone size: few; V gene: TRBV2; D gene: .; CDR3 protein: CASSPSYGYTF; CDR3 DNA: TGTGCCAGCAGCCCTTCCTATGGCTACACCTTC
J gene: TRBJ1-1; clone size: .; V gene: TRBV6-6; D gene: .; CDR3 protein: CASSTDFFTEAFF; CDR3 DNA: TGTGCCAGCAGTACGGACTTTTTCACTGAAGCTTTCTTT
J gene: TRBJ1-1; clone size: .; V gene: TRBV10-1; D gene: .; CDR3 protein: CASSEKYGVNTEAFF; CDR3 DNA: TGCGCCAGCAGTGAGAAATATGGAGTGAACACTGAAGCTTTCTTT